The sequence of this TCR beta chain was determined in a study of cytotoxic CD8 clonotypes in ibrutinib-treated CLL (dated by TCRdb to the early 2020s). For the wider study: In this cohort, approximately 15 patients were treatment-naive and ten to eleven were relapsed/refractory, while 17 to 18 had unmutated IGHV. Partial responses were observed in roughly 25 patients and complete responses in 2; after a median follow-up of roughly 62 months, remission was maintained in roughly 15 patients and progression was observed in about twelve. Every sample from remission and from progressive disease was obtained while the patients were still on ibrutinib. Cryopreserved peripheral blood mononuclear cells were collected at three points: before therapy, at response, and at either sustained remission or disease progression. An average of about 260,000 productive templates and approximately 90,000 productive rearrangements was obtained per sample. Response samples were obtained after a median of roughly 13 months of treatment, with a range of about 6 to 36 months. Of the 86 people in the trial, around 25 had longitudinal samples available.

Note on this clone: The antigen it binds to is not known. Base qualities are not recorded, but no much larger clone differs from it by a single base.

For CDR1 and CDR2, the germline V gene lists MNHEY and SVGAGI. Relative to germline, V is 5 bases shorter and J is 13 bases shorter, with 9 bases between their ends. Measured from the cysteine to the phenylalanine, the CDR3 is 11 residues long. The kept DNA is CDR3 alone, 33 bases in frame from the first base. Study-level results and caveats: Public clonotypes were found to be uncommon and were observed to contract or remain stable during treatment; the increase in clonality was shown to reflect expansion of private clonotypes at ibrutinib response. Baseline clonality exceeded that of age-matched healthy donors and correlated strongly with circulating CD8+ T-cell counts. Sampling times were not matched between sustained-remission and progressing patients, and lymph node repertoires were not studied. At ibrutinib response clonality went up, during sustained remission it held steady, and at progression it dropped back toward baseline.

The time point label on this specimen signifies: about eleven months on ibrutinib. For TCR beta library preparation, about 2 micrograms of genomic DNA were isolated from cryopreserved PBMCs. High-throughput TCR beta sequencing was performed on longitudinal blood samples from CLL patients receiving ibrutinib monotherapy. The patients were enrolled in a single-center, open-label phase 2 trial of ibrutinib monotherapy. A MiSeq instrument was used for deep resolution sequencing, which targeted depths ranging from 1 in 1 million up to 1 in 200,000 T cells, with coverage averaging 10x for each clonotype. The immunoSEQ hsTCRB Kit was used to generate the TCR beta libraries. Concerning the study's data processing: The data were analyzed with ImmunoSEQ Analyzer and ImmunoSEQ Data Assistant, and V, D and J gene assignments followed IMGT definitions. Clonality, which ranges from 0 to 1, was calculated as one minus the normalized Shannon entropy of productive rearrangement frequencies. Only overrepresented clonotypes making up at least 0.05% of each patient's repertoire were included in the public clonotype analysis. Repertoires from 10 to 15 age-matched healthy donors in immuneACCESS were used as clonality controls. TCRdb stores this immuneACCESS table with in-frame sequences only. Part of the clones is absent; in the studies checked, under half of the shortfall reflects unresolved V genes, and no reason is known for the rest. V, J and clone size are those of that table, while D and trimming were read from the DNA. This sample comprises approximately 140,000 clones, around 77% of them detected only once. The ten largest make up around 30% of the sample.

The clonotype was recovered from a human donor with chronic lymphocytic leukemia. The chain couples TRBV6-5 to TRBJ2-6; confidence is insufficient to name the D gene. Sequenced here: PBMCs, sampled after 12 months of ibrutinib treatment. The sequenced DNA is TGTGCCAGCAGTGAAGGGTGGGTCCTGACTTTC. Translation gives CASSEGWVLTF.